The 6 T cell receptor beta chains presented below share a single source sample, sequenced in a study of OX40 agonist ivuxolimab in advanced cancers. Assay: immunoSEQ multiplex PCR; the TCRdb copy retains only in-frame clones and omits some. Of roughly 90,000 clones in the sample, around 88% were seen once. The source was CD4+ or CD8+ T cells sorted from blood, collected in a trial of the OX40 agonist ivuxolimab. The source of these receptors is an adult with an advanced solid tumor such as melanoma, head and neck, liver or kidney cancer.

V gene TRBV11-1 combines with J gene TRBJ2-7; D is possibly TRBD1 (6 bases). There are 17 residues in the CDR3. CDR1 is SGHAT, CDR2 FQDESV, per germline (reference sequence). V shed 0 bases and J shed 3 bases, with 18 bases lying between them. CDR3 in DNA: TGTGCCAGCAGCTTAGCGGGGGCCAGCTTCCCGCTCTACGAGCAGTACTTC. This sequence encodes CASSLAGASFPLYEQYF. Looking up the rest from reference TRBV11-1 and TRBJ2-7 gives the full variable domain: EAEVAQSPRYKITEKSQAVAFWCDPISGHATLYWYRQILGQGPELLVQFQDESVVDDSQLPKDRFSAERLKGVDSTLKIQPAELGDSAMYLCASSLAGASFPLYEQYFGPGTRLTVT.

The chain couples TRBV18 to TRBJ2-2, with TRBD2 matching over 7 bases. CDR1 and CDR2 (germline): KGHSH, LQKENI. This CDR3 is built from 19 residues. V lost 5 bases, J lost 4 bases, and 19 bases stayed unmatched. In DNA form, the CDR3 reads TGTGCCAGCTCATCACAAACCGGACTAGGGAGAGCGGGCACCGGGGAGCTGTTTTTT. This gives the protein CASSSQTGLGRAGTGELFF.

This clone was found once. The V call is TRBV19, the J call TRBJ2-6; 7 bases are a match to TRBD2. Unmatched junction bases numbered 5, after V lost 3 bases and J lost 0 bases. The CDR3 spans 17 residues. The germline V gene has CDR1 LNHDA and CDR2 SQIVND (reference sequence). CDR3 bases: TGTGCCAGTAGTATGGGAGGGTACCACTCTGGGGCCAACGTCCTGACTTTC. Translation: CASSMGGYHSGANVLTF.

The chain is built from TRBV6-6 and TRBJ1-5; TRBD1 aligns across 9 bases. After removal of 6 bases from V and 6 bases from J, the junction contained 6 bases not matched to a gene. This CDR3 is built from 14 residues. Germline CDR1 MNHNY, CDR2 SVGAGI (reference sequence). The CDR3 loop is CASRVDRGGQPQHF. The CDR3 DNA reads TGTGCCAGCAGGGTGGACAGGGGCGGTCAGCCCCAGCATTTT.

This clone was counted only a few times. The chain combines TRBV5-1 with TRBJ2-2; 7 positions agree with TRBD2. Per germline, CDR1 SGHRS and CDR2 YFSETQ. The J segment lost 0 bases and the V segment lost 9 bases, leaving 5 bases of the junction unmatched. The CDR3 has 14 amino acids. The CDR3 bases are TGCGCCACCATGGGACTAACGAACACCGGGGAGCTGTTTTTT. As protein: CATMGLTNTGELFF.

The V and J genes are TRBV5-3 and TRBJ1-2; a possible D gene is TRBD1 (6 bases). TRBV5-3 is treated as an ORF (open reading frame) with a function not yet certain. CDR3 length: 13 amino acids. The V gene lost 1 base and the J gene lost 7 bases, with 11 bases spanning the gap. The CDR3 bases are TGTGCCAGAAGCTTGAACAGGGAGTCTGGCTACACCTTC. Residues: CARSLNRESGYTF.